A selection of T cell receptor beta chains follows, all from one sample in a study of cytomegalovirus exposure and HLA in healthy donors. The table came from immunoSEQ multiplex PCR; TCRdb's copy has only in-frame clones and leaves some out. The table has some 170,000 clones, roughly 85% seen once. Sequencing used PBMCs. These receptors were taken from a man aged 35 to 55 in good health and CMV-seropositive. CDR3s leave out the opening cysteine and the closing phenylalanine or tryptophan. Fields, in order: V gene, CDR3 protein.

v_gene: TRBV5-1
CDR3aa: ASSELAVNEQF

v_gene: TRBV27
CDR3aa: ASRPHGTSGRRDTGELF

v_gene: TRBV7-9
CDR3aa: ASSFKENQPQH

v_gene: TRBV30
CDR3aa: AWSAGTGGYEKLF

v_gene: TRBV7-3
CDR3aa: ASSLLSLRGGYNEQF

v_gene: TRBV28
CDR3aa: ASSPVAGPYEQY

v_gene: TRBV5-1
CDR3aa: ASSLHSGVSAEAF

v_gene: TRBV5-1
CDR3aa: ASSSGDADEKLF

v_gene: TRBV5-6
CDR3aa: ASSLSDRSGLGGYT

v_gene: TRBV19
CDR3aa: ASSTPRSYGYT

v_gene: TRBV15
CDR3aa: ATSGPGFGYGYT

v_gene: TRBV2
CDR3aa: ASRRDRTATNEKLF

v_gene: TRBV6-1
CDR3aa: ASSERYGRENTEAF

v_gene: TRBV19
CDR3aa: ASSPTGTDFNEQF

v_gene: TRBV7-9
CDR3aa: ASSLGVGAAVDEQF

v_gene: TRBV5-4
CDR3aa: ASSPDGGARNTEAF

v_gene: TRBV6-5
CDR3aa: ASSYSYSSNQPQH

v_gene: TRBV7-8
CDR3aa: ASSFSKGATGTEAF

v_gene: TRBV5-1
CDR3aa: ASSLEAGGQPQH

v_gene: TRBV29-1
CDR3aa: SVEGVQGYNTEAF

v_gene: TRBV25-1
CDR3aa: ASSTSGRVNEQF

v_gene: TRBV5-1
CDR3aa: ASSLQGTTNEKLF

v_gene: TRBV7-2
CDR3aa: ASSLGATSDYNEQF

v_gene: TRBV5-1
CDR3aa: ASSLPLAGETGELF

v_gene: TRBV5-4
CDR3aa: ASSSTASTQNTEAF

v_gene: TRBV5-4
CDR3aa: ASSLDSLPDSPLH

v_gene: TRBV19
CDR3aa: ASSGRAVFNEQF